This passage covers 28 T cell receptor beta chains from one sample sequenced in a study of T cell changes during pregnancy in multiple sclerosis. Profiling relied on immunoSEQ multiplex PCR, and the TCRdb table lists in-frame clones only, not all of them. The profile shows 30,000 to 40,000 clones, roughly nine tenths of them singletons. The sample was CD4+ T cells from peripheral blood mononuclear cells, taken in the third trimester of pregnancy. Receptors were obtained from a female donor in good health, enrolled as a control in a pregnancy study.

This clone showed up just a few times. J is TRBJ1-2 and V is TRBV28; TRBD1 matches 7 bases. Trimming at V came to 1 base and at J to 6 bases, leaving 8 bases not matched to a gene. Looked up from germline, CDR1 is MDHEN and CDR2 is SYDVKM. CDR3 size: 15 residues. The CDR3, as DNA: TGTGCCAGCAGTTTATTGGCAGGGGGTTGGAATGGCTACACCTTC. Its translation is CASSLLAGGWNGYTF.

The rearrangement uses TRBV7-2 and TRBJ2-1; D may be TRBD1 (5 bases). The ends were cut back, 5 bases at V and 4 bases at J, with 9 bases in the middle. Germline V gene data show CDR1 as SGHTA and CDR2 as FQGNSA. This CDR3 contains 13 residues. The CDR3 protein is CASSLDRYNEQFF. The CDR3 DNA reads as TGTGCCAGCAGCCTTGACAGATACAATGAGCAGTTCTTC.

The chain joins TRBV28 to TRBJ2-7, with D uncertain. Germline CDR1 is MDHEN and CDR2 is SYDVKM. V lost 2 bases, J lost 8 bases, and 10 bases lay in between. There are 12 residues in the CDR3. The CDR3 sequence: CASSLITMKQYF. The CDR3 DNA reads TGTGCCAGCAGTTTAATCACTATGAAGCAGTACTTC.

This chain uses TRBV5-1 with TRBJ2-3, with unresolved D. Trimming took off 0 bases at V and 11 bases at J, with 10 bases between the two ends. Germline V gives CDR1 SGHRS, CDR2 YFSETQ. This CDR3 has 12 residues. This chain's CDR3 is CASSLEAGRQYF. The CDR3 DNA sequence: TGCGCCAGCAGCTTGGAGGCAGGCAGGCAGTATTTT.

This chain connects TRBV14 to TRBJ2-2; 11 nucleotides match TRBD2. J lost 0 bases, V lost 5 bases, and 14 bases had no gene match. The CDR3 sequence is 20 residues long. Germline V gene data show CDR1 as SGHDN and CDR2 as FVKESK. The CDR3 reads CASSKRALAGVWANTGELFF. The CDR3 nucleotides read TGTGCCAGCAGCAAAAGAGCACTAGCGGGAGTATGGGCGAACACCGGGGAGCTGTTTTTT.

For the CDR3, the DNA is TGTGCCAGCAGCTTATTGTCCGACGAGCAGTACTTC. Its translation is CASSLLSDEQYF. The rearrangement links TRBV7-9 to TRBJ2-7; D is unclear. V was shortened by 2 bases and J by 5 bases, with 7 bases between the two germline ends. Germline CDR1 and CDR2: SEHNR and FQNEAQ (reference sequence). CDR3 size: 12 residues.

The V gene is TRBV4-1, the J gene TRBJ2-7; TRBD2 agrees at 14 bases. Looked up from germline, CDR1 is MGHRA and CDR2 is YSYEKL. The V and J ends lost 0 bases and 7 bases, in that order; junction bases with no gene match: 5. The CDR3 loop spans 16 amino acids. The CDR3 spells CASSQDRLAGGREQYF. The CDR3, as DNA: TGCGCCAGCAGCCAAGACCGACTAGCGGGGGGGCGAGAGCAGTACTTC.

The sample holds one count of this clone. The chain employs TRBV18 and TRBJ1-4; D is unresolved. Per germline, CDR1 KGHSH and CDR2 LQKENI. V dropped 3 bases and J dropped 7 bases, with 12 bases sitting between them. The CDR3 is 14 residues long. CDR3 in amino acids: CASSPLNSGEKLFF. The CDR3 bases are TGTGCCAGCTCACCTCTTAATTCGGGTGAAAAACTGTTTTTT.

The rearrangement links TRBV18 to TRBJ1-5; possibly TRBD1 for D (5 bases). The CDR3 has 15 amino acids. V lost 3 bases to trimming and J lost 5 bases, with 14 bases between them. The germline V gene has CDR1 KGHSH and CDR2 LQKENI. CDR3 nucleotide sequence: TGTGCCAGCTCACCGGGGCTCGGTGGCGATCAGCCCCAGCATTTT. This encodes CASSPGLGGDQPQHF.

This clone showed up just once. The CDR3 sequence is CASSLVRTGAYEQYF. The CDR3 bases are TGCGCCAGCAGCTTGGTTCGGACAGGTGCCTACGAGCAGTACTTC. The chain uses TRBV5-1 and TRBJ2-7; 7 nucleotides match TRBD1. This CDR3 region has 15 residues. The V and J ends lost 0 bases and 2 bases, in that order; junction bases with no gene match: 5. In germline, CDR1 is SGHRS, CDR2 YFSETQ.

The chain couples TRBV2 to TRBJ1-4; D is uncertain. The CDR3 has 14 amino acids. V was pared by 6 bases and J by 8 bases, with 16 bases between. Per the germline V gene, CDR1 is SNHLY and CDR2 is FYNNEI. The CDR3, as DNA: TGTGCCAGCAGGCCACTTGGACTTAAAGAAAAACTGTTTTTT. This gives the protein CASRPLGLKEKLFF.

Worth noting for this clone: This sample also contains other DNA sequences that code for the same CDR3. The chain recombines TRBV7-2 with TRBJ1-6, with 8 bases fitting TRBD1. Germline values: CDR1 SGHTA, CDR2 FQGNSA. The CDR3 is 17 residues long. Trimming at V came to 5 bases and at J to 1 base, leaving 7 bases not matched to a gene. This CDR3 is CASSPGQGRSYNSPLHF. The CDR3 DNA reads as TGTGCCAGCAGCCCTGGACAGGGTCGGTCCTATAATTCACCCCTCCACTTT. Complete variable domain (other parts from reference TRBV7-2 and TRBJ1-6): GAGVSQSPSNKVTEKGKDVELRCDPISGHTALYWYRQSLGQGLEFLIYFQGNSAPDKSGLPSDRFSAERTGGSVSTLTIQRTQQEDSAVYLCASSPGQGRSYNSPLHFGNGTRLTVT.

The chain combines TRBV27 with TRBJ1-2; a possible D gene is TRBD1 (5 bases). Germline CDR1 reads MNHEY; CDR2 reads SMNVEV (reference sequence). V lost 5 bases, J lost 2 bases, and 9 bases lay in between. The CDR3 runs to 13 residues. CDR3 bases: TGTGCCAGCAGTCGGGCAGGGAACTATGGCTACACCTTC. Protein sequence: CASSRAGNYGYTF.

The gene calls are TRBV4-1 and TRBJ2-7; TRBD2 agrees at 12 bases. CDR3 length equals 16 residues. With V trimmed by 1 base and J by 1 base, 2 bases remained unmatched. CDR1 MGHRA and CDR2 YSYEKL come from the germline V gene. As DNA, the CDR3 is TGCGCCAGCAGCCAAGTTACTAGCGGGGGGTCCTACGAGCAGTACTTC. Encoded protein: CASSQVTSGGSYEQYF.

The chain links TRBV27 to TRBJ2-7; a possible D gene is TRBD1 (5 bases). Per the germline V gene, CDR1 is MNHEY and CDR2 is SMNVEV (reference sequence). The ends were cut back, 4 bases at V and 0 bases at J, with 7 bases in the middle. The CDR3 loop spans 13 amino acids. The CDR3 loop is CASSSGNSYEQYF. The CDR3 DNA is TGTGCCAGCAGTTCAGGGAACTCCTACGAGCAGTACTTC.

Remarks on this clone: At one boundary the junction diverges from the germline segment, which might be a read error. The genes are TRBV4-2 and TRBJ2-1, with 7 bases aligning to TRBD2. This CDR3 comprises 18 residues. Germline V CDR1 and CDR2: LGHNA, YNFKEQ. The CDR3 DNA follows: TGTGCCAGCACCCAACAGCGGCCTGGCGGGAGAGTCTACAATGAGCAGTTCTTC. Its protein product is CASTQQRPGGRVYNEQFF.

The chain has TRBV2 and TRBJ1-5, with 7 bases lining up with TRBD1. There are 14 residues in the CDR3. Germline assignment: CDR1 SNHLY and CDR2 FYNNEI. V shed 4 bases and J 4 bases; nucleotides not matched to a gene: 4. The CDR3 reads CASSGTGKNQPQHF. The CDR3 DNA follows: TGTGCCAGCAGTGGGACAGGTAAAAATCAGCCCCAGCATTTT. Together with reference TRBV2 and TRBJ1-5, the CDR3 gives the full variable domain: EPEVTQTPSHQVTQMGQEVILRCVPISNHLYFYWYRQILGQKVEFLVSFYNNEISEKSEIFDDQFSVERPDGSNFTLKIRSTKLEDSAMYFCASSGTGKNQPQHFGDGTRLSIL.

This clone was seen just once. The chain couples TRBV6-5 to TRBJ2-3; TRBD1 agrees at 8 bases. Unmatched junction bases numbered 5, after V lost 5 bases and J lost 4 bases. The length of the CDR3 is 14 residues. The germline gives CDR1 MNHEY, CDR2 SVGAGI. The CDR3 DNA is TGTGCCAGCAGTACGGGACAGGATCCAGATACGCAGTATTTT. Protein sequence: CASSTGQDPDTQYF.

The CDR3 DNA reads as TGCGCCAGCACGCCGGGGTCCGGATACACCGGGGAGCTGTTTTTT. It codes for CASTPGSGYTGELFF. This rearrangement joins TRBV5-1 to TRBJ2-2; tentatively, D is TRBD2 (5 bases). The CDR3 consists of 15 residues. Germline V gene data show CDR1 as SGHRS and CDR2 as YFSETQ. The V end was cut by 6 bases, the J end by 3 bases, with 15 bases between.

The chain links TRBV28 to TRBJ1-2, with 7 bases matching TRBD1. The CDR3 sequence is 13 residues long. V dropped 3 bases and J dropped 3; count of bases not matched to a gene: 1. In germline, CDR1 is MDHEN, CDR2 SYDVKM. The CDR3: CASSLGTDYGYTF. The DNA for the CDR3 is TGTGCCAGCAGTTTGGGGACAGACTATGGCTACACCTTC.

The chain links TRBV5-4 to TRBJ2-3; D is uncertain. Germline V gene sequence: CDR1 SGHNT, CDR2 YYREEE (reference sequence). Trimming cost V 1 base and J 0 bases, with 6 bases left between them. The CDR3 is 14 amino acids. The CDR3 DNA sequence: TGTGCCAGCAGCTTGACCAGGAGCACAGATACGCAGTATTTT. It is translated as CASSLTRSTDTQYF.

The V and J genes are TRBV5-1 and TRBJ1-2, with D hard to call. The CDR3 sequence is 15 residues long. Trimming took 4 bases from V and 3 from J, leaving 16 bases between them. Germline loops: CDR1 SGHRS, CDR2 YFSETQ. The CDR3 reads CASSRTSGGDYGYTF. Here the CDR3 DNA reads TGCGCCAGCAGCCGTACGTCCGGCGGGGACTATGGCTACACCTTC.

This clone showed up just once. The chain links TRBV19 to TRBJ2-7; perhaps TRBD2 as D (6 bases). Trimming stripped 8 bases from V and 6 bases from J, with 17 bases between. CDR1 is LNHDA and CDR2 is SQIVND in the germline V gene (reference sequence). This CDR3 is built from 13 residues. The CDR3 DNA reads TGTGCCAGTTCACCGGGACTGTTCGCCGAGCAGTACTTC. Protein sequence: CASSPGLFAEQYF.

The rearrangement uses TRBV4-3 and TRBJ1-2; D unresolved. Trimming removed 3 bases at V and 4 bases at J, with 12 bases between. Germline V gene lookup returns CDR1 LGHNA and CDR2 YSLEER. The CDR3 has 14 residues. This CDR3 reads CASSQAGVGYGYTF. CDR3 DNA: TGCGCCAGCAGCCAGGCCGGAGTAGGCTATGGCTACACCTTC.

The V call is TRBV7-2, the J call TRBJ1-3; 11 nucleotides align to TRBD1. The CDR3 spans 14 residues. Germline values: CDR1 SGHTA, CDR2 FQGNSA. V lost 4 bases to trimming and J lost 6 bases; unmatched junction nucleotides: 2. The CDR3 DNA sequence: TGTGCCAGCAGCTGGGACAGGGGGGAAAACACCATATATTTT. Amino acids: CASSWDRGENTIYF.

This chain connects TRBV7-2 to TRBJ2-2; no clear D. This CDR3 region has 14 residues. Germline CDR1 and CDR2: SGHTA and FQGNSA. V was cut by 8 bases and J by 3 bases, with 13 bases left in between. The DNA of the CDR3 is TGTGCCAGCGGGCTCATCATGGACACCGGGGAGCTGTTTTTT. It codes for CASGLIMDTGELFF.

The gene calls are TRBV2 and TRBJ1-5; 9 positions match TRBD1. Germline assignment: CDR1 SNHLY and CDR2 FYNNEI. With V trimmed by 6 bases and J by 5 bases, 2 bases remained unmatched. This CDR3 has 13 residues. CDR3 nucleotides: TGTGCCAGCAGCGGGGACAGGGATCAGCCCCAGCATTTT. Encoded protein: CASSGDRDQPQHF.

The rearrangement uses TRBV28 and TRBJ1-1, with D perhaps matching TRBD1 (5 bases). Germline V gene lookup returns CDR1 MDHEN and CDR2 SYDVKM. This CDR3 region has 13 residues. V lost 8 bases and J 0 bases, leaving 10 bases between the germline ends. Here the CDR3 reads CASGGIMNTEAFF. The CDR3 region has the DNA TGTGCCAGCGGGGGGATAATGAACACTGAAGCTTTCTTT. The variable domain in full, completed from reference TRBV28 and TRBJ1-1, reads DVKVTQSSRYLVKRTGEKVFLECVQDMDHENMFWYRQDPGLGLRLIYFSYDVKMKEKGDIPEGYSVSREKKERFSLILESASTNQTSMYLCASGGIMNTEAFFGQGTRLTVV.